The entry below describes one T cell receptor beta chain. Its antigen is unidentified. Profiled with immunoSEQ multiplex PCR; TCRdb holds only in-frame clones, not every one. The sample carries 800,000 to 1,200,000 clones, around 78% recorded once. V was clipped by 8 bases and J by 0 bases, with 10 bases between them. Germline V gene sequence: CDR1 SNHLY, CDR2 FYNNEI. The CDR3 is made up of 14 amino acids. The data were obtained in a study of shared clonotypes between healthy human individuals. General study findings and limits: Shared across a handful of donors were roughly 5.3% of the naive CD4 clonotypes. Non-shared clonotypes were found to have lower generation probabilities than the clonotypes that were shared by all four of the sorted-subset donors.

Division of CD4+ cells produced a CD45RA+ naive subset and a CD45RA-negative memory subset. The chain has TRBV2 and TRBJ2-2; the D gene could be TRBD1 or TRBD2 (5 bases each). The sample consisted of memory CD4+ T cells from PBMCs. Subset described: CD45RA-negative fraction. This TCR came from a man aged 18 to 35 in good health. Some clones in this sample may be carry-over from other donors' samples. The CDR3 loop is CASFLGPNTGELFF. The DNA for the CDR3 is TGTGCCAGCTTCCTGGGACCGAACACCGGGGAGCTGTTTTTT.